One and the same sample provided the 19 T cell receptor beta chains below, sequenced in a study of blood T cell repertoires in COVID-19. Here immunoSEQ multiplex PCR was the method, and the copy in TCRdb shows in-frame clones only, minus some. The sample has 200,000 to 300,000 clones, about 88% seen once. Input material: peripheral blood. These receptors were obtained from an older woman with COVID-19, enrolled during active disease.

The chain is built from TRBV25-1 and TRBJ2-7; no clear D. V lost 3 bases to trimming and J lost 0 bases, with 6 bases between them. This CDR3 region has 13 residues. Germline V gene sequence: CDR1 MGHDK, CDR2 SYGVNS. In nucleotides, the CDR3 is TGTGCCAGCAGTGACGGTGGCTCCTACGAGCAGTACTTC. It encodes CASSDGGSYEQYF.

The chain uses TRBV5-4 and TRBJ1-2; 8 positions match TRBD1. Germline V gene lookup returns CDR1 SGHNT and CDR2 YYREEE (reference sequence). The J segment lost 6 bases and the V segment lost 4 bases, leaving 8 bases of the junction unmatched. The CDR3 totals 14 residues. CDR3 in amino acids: CASSQRQGLNGYTF. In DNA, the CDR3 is TGTGCCAGCAGCCAACGACAGGGGTTAAATGGCTACACCTTC.

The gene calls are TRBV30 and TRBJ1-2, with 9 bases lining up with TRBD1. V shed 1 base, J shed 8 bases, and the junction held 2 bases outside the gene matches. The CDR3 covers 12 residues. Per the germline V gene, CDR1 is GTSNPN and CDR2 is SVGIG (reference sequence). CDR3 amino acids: CAWSADRGGYTF. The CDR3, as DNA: TGTGCCTGGAGTGCGGACAGGGGAGGCTACACCTTC.

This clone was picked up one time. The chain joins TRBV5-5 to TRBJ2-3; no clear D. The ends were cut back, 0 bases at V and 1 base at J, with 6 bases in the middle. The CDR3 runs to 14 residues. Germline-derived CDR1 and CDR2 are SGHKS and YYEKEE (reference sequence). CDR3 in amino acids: CASSLEGGTDTQYF. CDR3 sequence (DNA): TGTGCCAGCAGCTTGGAAGGAGGCACAGATACGCAGTATTTT.

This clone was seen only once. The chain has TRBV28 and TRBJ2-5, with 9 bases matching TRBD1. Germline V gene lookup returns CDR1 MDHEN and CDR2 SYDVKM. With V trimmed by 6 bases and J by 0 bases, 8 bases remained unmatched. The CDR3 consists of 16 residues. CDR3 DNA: TGTGCCAGCAGCCGAGGGACAGGGTTCTACCAAGAGACCCAGTACTTC. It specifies CASSRGTGFYQETQYF.

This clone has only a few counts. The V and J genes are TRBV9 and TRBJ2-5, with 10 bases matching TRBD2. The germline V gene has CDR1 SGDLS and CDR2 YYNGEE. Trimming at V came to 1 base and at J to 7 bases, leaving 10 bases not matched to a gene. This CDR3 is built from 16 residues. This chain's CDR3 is CASSVSLAGGYGTQYF. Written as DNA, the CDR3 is TGTGCCAGCAGCGTATCTTTAGCGGGAGGCTACGGGACCCAGTACTTC.

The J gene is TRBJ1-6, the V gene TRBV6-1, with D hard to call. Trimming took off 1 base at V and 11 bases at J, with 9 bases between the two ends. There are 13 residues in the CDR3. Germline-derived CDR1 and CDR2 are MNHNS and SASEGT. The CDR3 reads CASSEGTRAPLHF. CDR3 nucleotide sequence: TGTGCCAGCAGTGAAGGAACTAGGGCACCCCTCCACTTT.

CDR3 loop: CASSGAGQGTEAFF. As DNA, the CDR3 is TGTGCCAGCTCAGGAGCCGGACAGGGCACTGAAGCTTTCTTT. This rearrangement joins TRBV18 to TRBJ1-1; 8 nucleotides align to TRBD1. CDR3 length equals 14 residues. Germline V gives CDR1 KGHSH, CDR2 LQKENI. V gave up 5 bases and J gave up 4 bases; unmatched junction bases: 6. Complete variable domain (other parts from reference TRBV18 and TRBJ1-1): NAGVMQNPRHLVRRRGQEARLRCSPMKGHSHVYWYRQLPEEGLKFMVYLQKENIIDESGMPKERFSAEFPKEGPSILRIQQVVRGDSAAYFCASSGAGQGTEAFFGQGTRLTVV.

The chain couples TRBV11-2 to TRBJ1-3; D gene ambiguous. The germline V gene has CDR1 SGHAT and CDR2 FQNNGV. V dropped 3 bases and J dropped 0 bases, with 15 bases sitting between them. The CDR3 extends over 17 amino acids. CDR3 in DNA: TGTGCCAGCAGCTTGGTGAAGGAGTGGCTCTCTGGAAACACCATATATTTT. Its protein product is CASSLVKEWLSGNTIYF.

The CDR3: CASSPIAGGGEQYF. The CDR3 nucleotides read TGTGCCAGCAGTCCAATAGCGGGAGGGGGCGAGCAGTACTTC. V is TRBV27 and J is TRBJ2-7; 11 bases are shared with TRBD2. CDR1 MNHEY and CDR2 SMNVEV come from the germline V gene (reference sequence). V lost 5 bases, J lost 6 bases, and 6 bases stayed unmatched. This CDR3 contains 14 residues.

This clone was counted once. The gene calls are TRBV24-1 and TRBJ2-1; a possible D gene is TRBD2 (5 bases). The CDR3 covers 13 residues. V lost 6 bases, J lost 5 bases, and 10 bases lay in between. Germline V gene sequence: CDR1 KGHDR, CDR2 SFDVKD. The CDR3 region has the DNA TGTGCCACCAGTCGGGGTGTTAACAATGAGCAGTTCTTC. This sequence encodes CATSRGVNNEQFF.

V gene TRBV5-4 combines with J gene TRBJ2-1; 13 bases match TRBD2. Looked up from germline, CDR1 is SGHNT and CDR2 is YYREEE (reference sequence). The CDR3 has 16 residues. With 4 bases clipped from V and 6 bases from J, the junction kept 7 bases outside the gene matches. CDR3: CASSRGLAGVRNEQFF. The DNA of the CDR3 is TGTGCCAGCAGCCGAGGACTAGCGGGAGTTCGCAATGAGCAGTTCTTC. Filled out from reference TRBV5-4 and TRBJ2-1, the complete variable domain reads ETGVTQSPTHLIKTRGQQVTLRCSSQSGHNTVSWYQQALGQGPQFIFQYYREEENGRGNFPPRFSGLQFPNYSSELNVNALELDDSALYLCASSRGLAGVRNEQFFGPGTRLTVL.

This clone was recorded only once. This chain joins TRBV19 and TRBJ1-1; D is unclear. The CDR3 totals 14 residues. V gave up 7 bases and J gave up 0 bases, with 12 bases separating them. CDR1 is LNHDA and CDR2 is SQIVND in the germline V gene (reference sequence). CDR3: CASTMREVNTEAFF. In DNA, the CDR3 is TGTGCCAGTACCATGCGGGAGGTGAACACTGAAGCTTTCTTT.

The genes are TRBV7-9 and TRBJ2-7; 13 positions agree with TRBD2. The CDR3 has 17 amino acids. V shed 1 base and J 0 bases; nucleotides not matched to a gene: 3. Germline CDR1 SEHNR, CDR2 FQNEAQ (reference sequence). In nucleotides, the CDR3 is TGTGCCAGCAGCTTAGGACTAGCGGGAGGTCTCTCCTACGAGCAGTACTTC. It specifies CASSLGLAGGLSYEQYF.

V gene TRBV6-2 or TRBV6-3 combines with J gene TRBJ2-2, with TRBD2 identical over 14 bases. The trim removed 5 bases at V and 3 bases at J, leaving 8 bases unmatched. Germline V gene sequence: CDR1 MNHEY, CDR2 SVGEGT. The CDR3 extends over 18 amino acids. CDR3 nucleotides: TGTGCCAGCAGTCCCGGGACTAGCGGGAGTTTGGACACCGGGGAGCTGTTTTTT. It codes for CASSPGTSGSLDTGELFF.

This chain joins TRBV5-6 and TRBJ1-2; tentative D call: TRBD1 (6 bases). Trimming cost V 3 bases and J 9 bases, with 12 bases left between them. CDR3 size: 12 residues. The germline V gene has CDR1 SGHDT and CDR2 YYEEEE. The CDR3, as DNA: TGTGCCAGCAGCTCAAGTACAGGGCGCTACACCTTC. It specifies CASSSSTGRYTF.

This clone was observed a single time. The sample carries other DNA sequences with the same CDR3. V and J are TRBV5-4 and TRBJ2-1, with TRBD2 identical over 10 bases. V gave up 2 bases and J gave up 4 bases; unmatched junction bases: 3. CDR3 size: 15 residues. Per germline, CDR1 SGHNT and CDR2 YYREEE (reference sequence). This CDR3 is CASSFGLADYNEQFF. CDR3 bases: TGTGCCAGCAGCTTCGGACTAGCGGATTACAATGAGCAGTTCTTC.

CDR3 DNA sequence: TGTGCCAGCAGCTTATTGCGGGAGACATACGAGCAGTACTTC. This translates into CASSLLRETYEQYF. The chain joins TRBV7-2 to TRBJ2-7; the match to TRBD2 covers 7 bases. CDR1 is SGHTA and CDR2 is FQGNSA in the germline V gene. The CDR3 spans 14 residues. The J segment lost 4 bases and the V segment lost 2 bases, leaving 5 bases of the junction unmatched.

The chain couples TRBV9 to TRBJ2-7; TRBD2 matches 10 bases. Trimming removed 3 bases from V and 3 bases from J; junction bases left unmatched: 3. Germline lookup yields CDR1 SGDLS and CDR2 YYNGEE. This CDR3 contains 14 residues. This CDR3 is CASSAGTSDYEQYF. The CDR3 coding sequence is TGTGCCAGCAGCGCCGGGACTAGCGACTACGAGCAGTACTTC.